This entry features one T cell receptor (beta chain) sequence. There is no known antigen for this receptor. Per-nucleotide qualities are absent, and no much larger clonotype sits a single base away. Libraries came from PCR. DNA from cultured CD4+ T cells underwent TCR sequencing with the Oncomine TCR Beta short-read assay at the Johns Hopkins FTIC core. The QIAamp micro DNA kit was used to extract genomic DNA from the cultured CD4+ T cells. The Oncomine TCR Beta libraries from cultured CD4+ T cells were pooled using unique dual indexes and then sequenced on an Illumina iSeq 100. From the authors' description of their analysis: Non-productive sequences were removed, and CDR3s that did not start with C, did not end with F or W, or were shorter than 7 amino acids were discarded. The MANAFEST web application was used to identify antigen-specific clonotypes by comparing peptide-stimulated wells against reference wells and other culture wells. For a clone to be called positive, the clone needed an FDR below 0.05, an odds ratio above 5, and a productive frequency above 0.1% in at least two of three replicate wells. A clonotype was classed as cross-reactive if the clonotype showed significant expansion both in SARS-CoV-2 spike wells and in at least one common cold coronavirus spike condition. Levenshtein distances (stringdist) and unrooted phylogenetic trees (ape) in R version 3.6.1 were used to assess CDR3 homology. TCRdb trimmed public reads at Q25 via fastp, called clones via MiXCR and kept in-frame beta chains. When rows share a CDR3 protein, they turn into one entry using the most common DNA and genes. TCRdb, not the authors, supplied the V and J calls. The sample table contains 9,300 or so distinct CDR3 sequences; only one count was recorded for approximately 55% of them. The ten largest clonotypes hold roughly two fifths of the sample.

The intended sense of this specimen's treatment or condition label: roughly ten-day PBMC culture with coronavirus spike peptide pools or control peptides (ViraFEST assay). The ViraFEST assay, used in the study, expanded antigen-specific T cells with peptide pools and then identified the expanded clonotypes through TCR sequencing. Positive SARS-CoV-2 PCR tests in the convalescent patients dated from March to December 2020, before Alpha, Beta and Delta variants emerged in the United States. PBMCs were cultured at roughly 2 million per well in IMDM supplemented with approximately 5% human AB serum and 8 to 10 IU/ml IL-2, with approximately 10 ug/ml peptide pools added. Half of the culture medium was replaced with fresh IL-2-containing medium on days 3 and 7. CD4+ T cells were isolated after approximately 10 days of culture through negative selection using the EasySep CD4+ T cell isolation kit. Ficoll-Paque Plus gradient centrifugation was used to isolate PBMCs from whole blood, and the isolated PBMCs were then either used fresh or cryopreserved at -140C. Each culture condition was generally run in triplicate wells.

This sample is part of a study of vaccination and CD4 T cells after COVID-19 (dated 2022 in TCRdb). Background for the entire study: Every convalescent patient had a positive nasal swab PCR test for SARS-CoV-2, with mild disease in under ten patients and severe disease in one. The convalescent cohort included six males and four females, with two Hispanic individuals, seven Caucasians, two Asians and one multiracial person. Participants got two doses of the Pfizer-BioNTech BNT162b2 vaccine (n=8) or two doses of the Moderna mRNA-1273 vaccine (n=2). Post-COVID blood samples from convalescent patients were collected a median of around 100 days after diagnosis, with a range of roughly 35 to 180 days. Post-vaccine blood samples were obtained a median of approximately 70 days after the second vaccine dose, with a range of roughly 12 to 250 days. Culture stimuli were overlapping spike peptide pools from SARS-CoV-2 and from the common cold coronaviruses HCoV-NL63, HCoV-OC43 and HCoV-229E. Control cultures received a CEFX viral epitope pool as the positive control, an HIV-1 Nef peptide pool as the negative control, or no peptide. In roughly 11 COVID-19 convalescent patients and 4 infection-naive healthy vaccine recipients, the spike-specific CD4+ TCR repertoire before mRNA vaccination was compared with the repertoire after mRNA vaccination.

Via the germline V gene (reference sequence), CDR1 is DFQATT and CDR2 SNEGSKA. Trimming removed 4 bases from V and 5 bases from J; the gene matches leave 19 bases unexplained. Taken from cysteine to phenylalanine, the CDR3 has 17 residues. Only the CDR3 part of the read is kept: 51 bases, read in frame from the first base. Points the paper makes about the study in general: Nearly all vaccine-specific clones in convalescent patients (304 of 307) were mono-reactive for SARS-CoV-2 spike rather than cross-reactive with common cold coronaviruses. The study included relatively few convalescent patients and did not analyze early timepoints after natural infection. In convalescent patients, a median around 89% of post-vaccine SARS-CoV-2-reactive clones were detected only after vaccination, suggesting vaccine-specific priming. The median number of SARS-CoV-2-reactive clonotypes rose from 21 after infection to about 40 after vaccination, but the change was not significant.

The sequenced sample was CD4+ T cells from blood, cultured in vitro. The receptor comes from a human donor who had recovered from COVID-19. This receptor chain uses TRBV20-1 and TRBJ2-5, with 7 middle bases fitting TRBD2. The nucleotides are TGCAGTGCTAAGAAATGGGAAGAGCGGGGATGGGAGGAGACCCAGTACTTC. The encoded protein is CSAKKWEERGWEETQYF.